This T cell receptor beta chain was captured in a study of blood T cell repertoires in COVID-19. For the study at large: PBMCs, B-cell-depleted T cells, or T cells were the source of the cDNA or gDNA that made up the material.

The CDR3 is made up of 13 amino acids. The germline gives CDR1 KGHSH, CDR2 LQKENI. With 3 bases clipped from V and 6 bases from J, the junction kept 2 bases outside the gene matches. TCRdb's copy holds only in-frame clones and misses some; the assay was immunoSEQ multiplex PCR. The repertoire holds 150,000 to 200,000 clones, about 86% seen once, with roughly 4% in the top ten. The chain carries TRBV18 and TRBJ1-2, with 9 bases aligning to TRBD1. The sequence was collected from a woman in her 50s in a cohort exposed to, infected with or recovered from COVID-19 (not recorded which). The sample was PBMCs or T cells enriched from blood (not recorded which). The CDR3 loop reads CASSPGQGDGYTF. CDR3 bases: TGTGCCAGCTCACCGGGACAGGGCGATGGCTACACCTTC. The entire variable domain, with the rest obtained from reference TRBV18 and TRBJ1-2, is as follows: NAGVMQNPRHLVRRRGQEARLRCSPMKGHSHVYWYRQLPEEGLKFMVYLQKENIIDESGMPKERFSAEFPKEGPSILRIQQVVRGDSAAYFCASSPGQGDGYTFGSGTRLTVV.